The source of this T cell receptor beta chain is a study of T-cell reconstitution after alpha-beta-depleted transplantation in children. Using unique molecular identifiers, the investigators prepared the TCRbeta library. TCRdb analysed the PCR reads with MiXCR anew, one entry per CDR3 protein. The sample consists of just over 950,000 distinct CDR3 sequences, around 30% of them appearing once. General study points: A year had passed since transplant, and T-cell counts and diversity by then came mostly from newly produced T cells. Reports say that about two months after transplant, the alpha-beta T cells came out of several hundred graft clones that had expanded.

On this clonotype itself: Its target is not known.

Germline V gives CDR1 DFQATT, CDR2 SNEGSKA (reference sequence). The V gene lost 2 bases and the J gene lost 0 bases, with 8 bases spanning the gap. This CDR3 is 14 amino acids long. The rearrangement uses TRBV20-1 and TRBJ1-5; tentatively, D is TRBD1 (6 bases). This specimen was PBMCs, mostly from graft donor cells, taken 360 days after TCRalphabeta/CD19-depleted stem cell transplant. This sequence originates from a boy younger than two who had a stem cell transplant for SCID, so the T cells may come from the graft donor. CDR3 in amino acids: CSARTGLSNQPQHF. The CDR3 nucleotides are TGCAGTGCTAGAACAGGGCTTAGCAATCAGCCCCAGCATTTT.